These 18 T cell receptor beta chains came from one sample sequenced in a study of identical twins (TCRdb year 2016). Preparation of the library involved 5' RACE. Sequencing took place on an Illumina HiSeq 2000. Starting from the raw public reads, TCRdb applied fastp trimming at Q25, assembled clones with MiXCR and retained in-frame beta chains. Identical CDR3 proteins give one entry, which carries the most common genes and DNA. This sample lists fewer than 900,000 distinct CDR3 sequences; roughly 20% were detected once. 4.3% of the sample is held by the ten biggest clonotypes. The same sample was also used in a study of T cells expressing NK-cell markers.

The sample taken for sequencing was PBMCs. The origin of the receptors is a young woman in good health.

The J gene is TRBJ2-2, the V gene TRBV24-1, with D possibly TRBD1 on 6 matching bases. Trimming took 4 bases from V and 6 from J, leaving 11 bases between them. The V gene's germline CDR1 is KGHDR and CDR2 SFDVKD. This CDR3 region has 14 residues. The CDR3 region is CATSDQGYSGELFF. The DNA of the CDR3 is TGTGCCACCAGTGACCAGGGGTACTCCGGGGAGCTGTTTTTT.

The chain has TRBV7-3 and TRBJ2-7; D assignment may be TRBD1 or TRBD2 (5 bases each). Germline V gives CDR1 SGHTA, CDR2 FQGTGA. This CDR3 has 16 residues. The ends were cut back, 5 bases at V and 0 bases at J, with 17 bases in the middle. The CDR3, as DNA: TGTGCCAGCAGCCTGGGACCGGCAATAAGCTCCTACGAGCAGTACTTC. Amino acid sequence: CASSLGPAISSYEQYF. Full variable domain (remainder filled in from reference TRBV7-3 and TRBJ2-7): GAGVSQTPSNKVTEKGKYVELRCDPISGHTALYWYRQSLGQGPEFLIYFQGTGAADDSGLPNDRFFAVRPEGSVSTLKIQRTERGDSAVYLCASSLGPAISSYEQYFGPGTRLTVT.

As to this clonotype: The germline gene is not matched at one end of the junction; a read error may be the cause. This CDR3 is CTSSESIQGQETQYF. CDR3 sequence (DNA): TGCACCAGCAGTGAGTCGATACAGGGTCAAGAGACCCAGTACTTC. The chain links TRBV10-1 to TRBJ2-5, with D possibly TRBD1 on 6 matching bases. This CDR3 contains 15 residues. The V gene's germline CDR1 is WNHNN and CDR2 SYGVQD (reference sequence).

The genes are TRBV10-3 and TRBJ2-7; D not resolved. The CDR3 has 13 residues. CDR1 ENHRY and CDR2 SYGVKD come from the germline V gene. Between the trimmed V and J ends, which lost 0 bases and 2 bases, there was a span of 5 bases. CDR3 DNA: TGTGCCATCAGTGAGTCGAGGCCCTACGAGCAGTACTTC. Encoded protein: CAISESRPYEQYF.

The sample holds a few counts of this clonotype. The chain is built from TRBV20-1 and TRBJ2-3; TRBD2 is a possible D gene (7 bases). This CDR3 spans 14 amino acids. Germline V gene data show CDR1 as DFQATT and CDR2 as SNEGSKA (reference sequence). The CDR3 spells CSSSWGGRGDTQYF. In DNA, the CDR3 is TGCAGCTCTTCCTGGGGGGGGCGCGGAGATACGCAGTATTTT.

The V gene is TRBV20-1, the J gene TRBJ2-4, with TRBD1 identical over 10 bases. The CDR3 is 13 residues long. Germline-derived CDR1 and CDR2 are DFQATT and SNEGSKA (reference sequence). V was pared by 5 bases and J by 9 bases, with 7 bases of the junction left unmatched. In DNA, the CDR3 is TGCAGTGCTCCCGGGACAGGGGACCGCATTCAGTACTTC. It specifies CSAPGTGDRIQYF.

This clonotype appeared a few times. The chain uses TRBV20-1 and TRBJ2-5, with TRBD2 matching 9 bases. The CDR3 runs 14 residues. V lost 5 bases to trimming and J lost 3 bases; unmatched junction nucleotides: 7. Germline CDR1 DFQATT, CDR2 SNEGSKA (reference sequence). The CDR3 region has the DNA TGCAGTGCTGGGGGTGCTAGCGGGGAAGAGACCCAGTACTTC. Amino acids: CSAGGASGEETQYF.

This clonotype was seen ten or more times. The junction shows a germline mismatch at one end, possibly a read error. This chain links TRBV7-9 with TRBJ2-7; D is unresolved. The CDR3 runs to 10 residues. CDR1 SEHNR and CDR2 FQNEAQ come from the germline V gene (reference sequence). CDR3 sequence reads: CASSPHEQYF. In DNA form, the CDR3 reads TGCGCCAGCAGCCCCCACGAGCAGTACTTC.

This clonotype was seen only a few times. J is TRBJ2-7 and V is TRBV3-1; 12 positions match TRBD2. The ends lost 4 bases at V and 6 bases at J; junction bases unmatched: 10. Germline assignment: CDR1 LGHDT and CDR2 YNNKEL (reference sequence). There are 16 residues in the CDR3. The DNA of the CDR3 is TGTGCCAGCAGCCCGTCTGGAGGACTAGCGGGACTCGAGCAGTACTTC. Protein sequence: CASSPSGGLAGLEQYF.

The rearrangement joins TRBV5-1 to TRBJ2-4; 14 bases map to TRBD2. The CDR3 length is 16 residues. V trimming: 2 bases; J trimming: 7 bases; junction bases outside the gene matches: 5. Germline CDR1 reads SGHRS; CDR2 reads YFSETQ. CDR3 bases: TGCGCCAGCAGCTTCGGGGGACTAGCGGGAGTTAACATTCAGTACTTC. It yields the protein CASSFGGLAGVNIQYF.

V gene TRBV3-1 combines with J gene TRBJ2-7, with no clear D. Germline CDR1 and CDR2: LGHDT and YNNKEL (reference sequence). The CDR3 is made up of 17 amino acids. The V gene lost 1 base and the J gene lost 0 bases, with 16 bases spanning the gap. CDR3: CASSQGLGRRFSYEQYF. The CDR3 DNA follows: TGTGCCAGCAGCCAAGGATTGGGAAGGCGGTTCTCCTACGAGCAGTACTTC.

V gene TRBV7-2 combines with J gene TRBJ2-5, with D maybe TRBD2 (6 bases). This CDR3 is built from 13 residues. V was shortened by 5 bases and J by 7 bases, with 14 bases between the two germline ends. Germline CDR1 and CDR2: SGHTA and FQGNSA. The chain's CDR3 is CASSLWDGGTQYF. CDR3 DNA sequence: TGTGCCAGCAGCCTCTGGGACGGGGGGACCCAGTACTTC.

This clonotype was found a few times. V is TRBV20-1 and J is TRBJ2-7; no clear D. The CDR3 length is 14 residues. V was pared by 6 bases and J by 1 base, with 16 bases between. Germline CDR1 is DFQATT and CDR2 is SNEGSKA (reference sequence). CDR3 bases: TGCAGTGCCAACTCACCGACCGAGTCCTACGAGCAGTACTTC. Translation: CSANSPTESYEQYF.

This clonotype has a single count. CDR3 coding DNA: TGTGCCAGCAGTTTCTCGTACAGCGCCGGCACCGGGGAGCTGTTTTTT. It yields the protein CASSFSYSAGTGELFF. The chain joins TRBV27 to TRBJ2-2, with D uncertain. CDR1 and CDR2 from the germline V gene are MNHEY and SMNVEV (reference sequence). The length of the CDR3 is 16 residues. Trimming removed 3 bases from V and 4 bases from J, with 15 bases in between.

This clonotype was seen once. The gene calls are TRBV20-1 and TRBJ2-1, with 12 bases that match TRBD2. Trimming at V came to 5 bases and at J to 3 bases, leaving 5 bases not matched to a gene. Germline V lookup: CDR1 DFQATT, CDR2 SNEGSKA (reference sequence). This CDR3 spans 15 amino acids. CDR3 sequence: CSAPRTSGNYNEQFF. DNA of the CDR3: TGCAGTGCTCCCAGGACTAGCGGGAACTACAATGAGCAGTTCTTC.

This clonotype was counted only a few times. The chain is built from TRBV6-5 and TRBJ2-3; D gene unclear. The CDR3 is 13 residues long. Trimming removed 0 bases at V and 3 bases at J, with 4 bases between. Looked up from germline, CDR1 is MNHEY and CDR2 is SVGAGI. CDR3 coding DNA: TGTGCCAGCAGTTACTCGACGACAGATACGCAGTATTTT. Its translation: CASSYSTTDTQYF.

The chain has TRBV11-1 and TRBJ2-7, with D tentatively TRBD1 (6 bases). Trimming took 2 bases from V and 0 from J, leaving 20 bases between them. Germline V gene lookup returns CDR1 SGHAT and CDR2 FQDESV (reference sequence). The CDR3 has 18 residues. The CDR3 spells CASSLYRANKFSSYEQYF. The CDR3 DNA reads as TGTGCCAGCAGCTTATACAGGGCCAATAAATTTTCCTCCTACGAGCAGTACTTC.

CDR3 sequence reads: CASNLRGGNTGELFF. Here the CDR3 DNA reads TGTGCCAGCAATCTACGTGGGGGGAACACCGGGGAGCTGTTTTTT. The chain is built from TRBV2 and TRBJ2-2; the D gene could be TRBD1 or TRBD2 (5 bases each). V lost 7 bases and J lost 1, with 13 bases in between. Germline-derived CDR1 and CDR2 are SNHLY and FYNNEI. The CDR3 extends over 15 amino acids.